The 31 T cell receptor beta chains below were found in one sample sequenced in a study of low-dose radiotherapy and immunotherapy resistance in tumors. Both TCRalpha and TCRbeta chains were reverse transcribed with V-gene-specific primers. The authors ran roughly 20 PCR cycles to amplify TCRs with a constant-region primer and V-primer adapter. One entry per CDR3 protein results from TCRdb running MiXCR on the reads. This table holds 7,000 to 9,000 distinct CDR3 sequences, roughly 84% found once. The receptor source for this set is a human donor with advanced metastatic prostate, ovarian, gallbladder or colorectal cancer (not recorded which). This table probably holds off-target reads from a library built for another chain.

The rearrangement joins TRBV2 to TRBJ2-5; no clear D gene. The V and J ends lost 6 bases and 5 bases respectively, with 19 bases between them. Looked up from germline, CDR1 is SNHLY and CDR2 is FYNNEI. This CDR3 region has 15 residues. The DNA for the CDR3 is TGTGCCAGCAGAGGGTTCGAAACCCAATTCGAGACCCAGTACTTC. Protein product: CASRGFETQFETQYF.

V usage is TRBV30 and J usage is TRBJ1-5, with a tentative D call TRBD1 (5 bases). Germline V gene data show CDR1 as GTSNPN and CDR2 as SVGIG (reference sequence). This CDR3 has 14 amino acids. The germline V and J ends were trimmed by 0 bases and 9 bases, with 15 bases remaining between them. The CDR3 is CAWSVLGGVRPQHF. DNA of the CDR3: TGTGCCTGGAGTGTACTGGGAGGGGTTAGGCCCCAGCATTTT.

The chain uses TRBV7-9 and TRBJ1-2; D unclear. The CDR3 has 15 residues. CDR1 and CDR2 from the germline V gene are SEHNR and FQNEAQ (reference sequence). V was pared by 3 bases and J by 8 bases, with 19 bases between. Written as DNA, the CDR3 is TGTGCCAGCAGCTTCGAACCTCTCCGAAGCTCGGGCTACACCTTC. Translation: CASSFEPLRSSGYTF. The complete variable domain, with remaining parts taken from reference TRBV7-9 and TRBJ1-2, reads DTGVSQNPRHKITKRGQNVTFRCDPISEHNRLYWYRQTLGQGPEFLTYFQNEAQLEKSRLLSDRFSAERPKGSFSTLEIQRTEQGDSAMYLCASSFEPLRSSGYTFGSGTRLTVV.

The CDR3 loop is CSARRLEASEQYF. Here the CDR3 DNA reads TGCAGTGCTAGGAGACTAGAGGCGAGCGAGCAGTACTTC. The V gene is TRBV20-1, the J gene TRBJ2-7; the D gene is possibly TRBD2 (6 bases). The CDR3 spans 13 residues. Germline V gene sequence: CDR1 DFQATT, CDR2 SNEGSKA (reference sequence). Trimming stripped 3 bases from V and 6 bases from J, with 15 bases between.

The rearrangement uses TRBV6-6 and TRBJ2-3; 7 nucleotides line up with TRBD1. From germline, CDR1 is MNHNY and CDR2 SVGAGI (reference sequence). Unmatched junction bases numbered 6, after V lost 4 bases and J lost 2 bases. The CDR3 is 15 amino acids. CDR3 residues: CASSSLDRPTDTQYF. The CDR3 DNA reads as TGTGCCAGCAGTTCGCTGGACAGGCCCACAGATACGCAGTATTTT.

The CDR3 is CASIGETPGRWFF. Here the CDR3 DNA reads TGTGCCAGCATCGGGGAGACACCCGGTCGTTGGTTCTTC. The chain carries TRBV6-8 and TRBJ2-1; D is possibly TRBD2 (5 bases). The V and J ends lost 7 bases and 15 bases respectively, with 22 bases between them. The CDR3 is made up of 13 amino acids. CDR1 is MNHGY and CDR2 is SAAAGT in the germline V gene.

As DNA, the CDR3 is TGTGCCACCAGCAGAGATACCCAGCCCCAGCATTTT. The encoded protein is CATSRDTQPQHF. The chain joins TRBV15 to TRBJ1-5; unclear D gene. V was pared by 0 bases and J by 7 bases, with 4 bases between. The CDR3 loop spans 12 amino acids. The germline gives CDR1 LNHNV, CDR2 YYDKDF (reference sequence).

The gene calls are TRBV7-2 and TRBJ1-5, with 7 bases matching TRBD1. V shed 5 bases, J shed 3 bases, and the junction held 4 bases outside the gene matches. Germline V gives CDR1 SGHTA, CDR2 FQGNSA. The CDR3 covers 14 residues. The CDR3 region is CASSQTGANQPQHF. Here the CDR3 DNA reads TGTGCCAGCAGCCAAACAGGGGCCAATCAGCCCCAGCATTTT.

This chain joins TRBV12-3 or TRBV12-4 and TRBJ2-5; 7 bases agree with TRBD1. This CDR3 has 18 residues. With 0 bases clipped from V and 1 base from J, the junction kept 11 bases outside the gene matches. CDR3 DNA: TGTGCCAGCAGTTTAGCAAATTTCCGACGGACAGGCCAAGAGACCCAGTACTTC. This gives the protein CASSLANFRRTGQETQYF.

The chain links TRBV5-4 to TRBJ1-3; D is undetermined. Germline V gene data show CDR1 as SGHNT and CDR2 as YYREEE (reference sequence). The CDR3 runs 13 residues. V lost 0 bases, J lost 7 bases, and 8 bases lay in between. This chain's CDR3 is CASSLAGGNTIYF. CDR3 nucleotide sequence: TGTGCCAGCAGCTTGGCCGGAGGGAACACCATATATTTT.

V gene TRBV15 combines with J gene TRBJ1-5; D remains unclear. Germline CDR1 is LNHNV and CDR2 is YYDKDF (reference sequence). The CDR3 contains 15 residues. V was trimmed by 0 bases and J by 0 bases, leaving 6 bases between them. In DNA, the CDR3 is TGTGCCACCAGCAGAGATGTTTATAGCAATCAGCCCCAGCATTTT. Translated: CATSRDVYSNQPQHF.

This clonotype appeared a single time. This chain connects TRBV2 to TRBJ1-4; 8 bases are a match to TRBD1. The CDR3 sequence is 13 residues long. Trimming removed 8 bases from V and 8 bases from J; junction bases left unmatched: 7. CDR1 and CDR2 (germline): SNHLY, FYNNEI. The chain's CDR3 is CASSGQAPEKLFF. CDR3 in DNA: TGTGCCAGCTCGGGACAGGCCCCCGAAAAACTGTTTTTT.

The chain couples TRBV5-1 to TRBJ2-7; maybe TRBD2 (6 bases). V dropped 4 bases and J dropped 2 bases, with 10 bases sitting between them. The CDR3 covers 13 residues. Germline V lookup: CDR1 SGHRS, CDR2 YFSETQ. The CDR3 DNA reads TGCGCCAGCAGCCTGACGGGAGCCTACGAGCAGTACTTC. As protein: CASSLTGAYEQYF.

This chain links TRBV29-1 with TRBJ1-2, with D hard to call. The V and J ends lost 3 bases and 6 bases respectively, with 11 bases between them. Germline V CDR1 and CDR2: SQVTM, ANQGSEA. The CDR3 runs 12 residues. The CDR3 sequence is CSVETNRNGYTF. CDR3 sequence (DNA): TGCAGCGTTGAGACAAATAGGAATGGCTACACCTTC.

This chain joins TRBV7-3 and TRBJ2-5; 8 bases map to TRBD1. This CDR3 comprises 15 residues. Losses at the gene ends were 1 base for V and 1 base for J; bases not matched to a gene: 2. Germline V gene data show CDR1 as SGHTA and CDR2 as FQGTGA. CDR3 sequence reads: CASSLRTGSQETQYF. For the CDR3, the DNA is TGTGCCAGCAGCTTAAGGACAGGGAGCCAAGAGACCCAGTACTTC.

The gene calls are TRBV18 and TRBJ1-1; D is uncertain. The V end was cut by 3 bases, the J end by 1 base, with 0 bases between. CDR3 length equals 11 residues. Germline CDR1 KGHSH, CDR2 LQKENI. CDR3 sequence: CASSPNTEAFF. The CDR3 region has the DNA TGTGCCAGCTCACCGAACACTGAAGCTTTCTTT.

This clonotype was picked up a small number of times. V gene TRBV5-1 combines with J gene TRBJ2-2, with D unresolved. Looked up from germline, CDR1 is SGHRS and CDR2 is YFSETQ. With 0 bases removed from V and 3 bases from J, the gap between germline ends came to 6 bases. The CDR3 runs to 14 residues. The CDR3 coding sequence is TGCGCCAGCAGCTTGGCCCTAGACACCGGGGAGCTGTTTTTT. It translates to CASSLALDTGELFF.

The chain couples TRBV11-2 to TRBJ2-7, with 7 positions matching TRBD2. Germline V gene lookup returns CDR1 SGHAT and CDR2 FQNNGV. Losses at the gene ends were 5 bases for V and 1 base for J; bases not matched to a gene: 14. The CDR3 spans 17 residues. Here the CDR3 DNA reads TGTGCCAGCAGCCAAAAGGTGCTCTCGGGGGGATCCTACGAGCAGTACTTC. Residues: CASSQKVLSGGSYEQYF.

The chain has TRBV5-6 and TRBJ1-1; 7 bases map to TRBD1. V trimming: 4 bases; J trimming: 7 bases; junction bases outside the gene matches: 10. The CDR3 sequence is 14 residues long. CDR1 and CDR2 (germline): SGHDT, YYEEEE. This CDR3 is CASSMRQGPHEAFF. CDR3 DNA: TGTGCCAGCAGCATGAGACAGGGACCGCATGAAGCTTTCTTT.

The CDR3 reads CSVGLSGTEAFF. The CDR3 region has the DNA TGCAGCGTTGGTTTATCGGGGACCGAAGCTTTCTTT. V gene TRBV29-1 combines with J gene TRBJ1-1; TRBD1 might be the D (5 bases). The CDR3 contains 12 residues. CDR1 is SQVTM and CDR2 is ANQGSEA in the germline V gene. V lost 4 bases to trimming and J lost 8 bases, with 14 bases between them.

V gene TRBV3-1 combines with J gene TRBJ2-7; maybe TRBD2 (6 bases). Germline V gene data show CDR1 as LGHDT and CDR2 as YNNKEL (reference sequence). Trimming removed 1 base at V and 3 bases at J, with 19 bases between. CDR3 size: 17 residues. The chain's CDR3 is CASSQGPRALEGYEQYF. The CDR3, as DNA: TGTGCCAGCAGCCAAGGGCCCCGGGCCTTGGAGGGCTACGAGCAGTACTTC.

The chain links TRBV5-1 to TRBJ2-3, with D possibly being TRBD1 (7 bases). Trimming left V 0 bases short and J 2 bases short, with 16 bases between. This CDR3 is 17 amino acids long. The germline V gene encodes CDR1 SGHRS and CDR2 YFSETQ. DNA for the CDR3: TGCGCCAGCAGCTTGGTTCGGGGGACAGACATCACAGATACGCAGTATTTT. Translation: CASSLVRGTDITDTQYF.

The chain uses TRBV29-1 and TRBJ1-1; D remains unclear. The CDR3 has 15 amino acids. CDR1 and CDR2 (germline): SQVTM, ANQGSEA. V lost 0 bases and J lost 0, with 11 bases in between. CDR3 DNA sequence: TGCAGCGTTGAAGATGGGAACGAAATGAACACTGAAGCTTTCTTT. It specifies CSVEDGNEMNTEAFF.

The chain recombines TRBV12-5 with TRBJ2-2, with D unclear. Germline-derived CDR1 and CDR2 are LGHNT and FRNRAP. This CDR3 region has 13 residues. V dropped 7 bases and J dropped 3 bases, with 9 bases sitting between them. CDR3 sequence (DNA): TGTGCTAGTGCCGATTGGGACACCGGGGAGCTGTTTTTT. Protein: CASADWDTGELFF.

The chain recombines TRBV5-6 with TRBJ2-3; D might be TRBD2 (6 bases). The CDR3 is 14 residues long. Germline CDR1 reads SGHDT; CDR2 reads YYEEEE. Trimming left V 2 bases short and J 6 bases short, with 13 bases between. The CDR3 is CASSFYQGLDTQYF. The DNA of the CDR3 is TGTGCCAGCAGCTTTTACCAGGGACTCGATACGCAGTATTTT.

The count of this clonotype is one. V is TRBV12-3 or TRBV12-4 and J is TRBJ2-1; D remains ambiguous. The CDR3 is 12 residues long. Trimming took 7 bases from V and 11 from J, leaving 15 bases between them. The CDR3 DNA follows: TGTGCCAGCATCAACCGTACGGCTCAGCAGTTCTTC. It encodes CASINRTAQQFF.

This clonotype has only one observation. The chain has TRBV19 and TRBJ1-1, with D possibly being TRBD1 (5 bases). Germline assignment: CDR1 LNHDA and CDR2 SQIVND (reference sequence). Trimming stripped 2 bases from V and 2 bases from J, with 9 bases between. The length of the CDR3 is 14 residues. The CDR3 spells CASSITGGNTEAFF. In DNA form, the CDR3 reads TGTGCCAGTAGTATAACTGGGGGAAACACTGAAGCTTTCTTT.

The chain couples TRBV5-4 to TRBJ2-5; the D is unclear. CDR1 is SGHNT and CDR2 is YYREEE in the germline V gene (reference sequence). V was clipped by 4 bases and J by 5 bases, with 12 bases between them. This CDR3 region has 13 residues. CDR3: CASSPAGRETQYF. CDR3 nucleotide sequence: TGTGCCAGCAGCCCCGCAGGCAGGGAGACCCAGTACTTC.

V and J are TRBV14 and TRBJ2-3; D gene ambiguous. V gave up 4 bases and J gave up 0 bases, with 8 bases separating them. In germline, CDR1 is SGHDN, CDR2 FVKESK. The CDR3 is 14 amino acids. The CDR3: CASSLSHSTDTQYF. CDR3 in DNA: TGTGCCAGCAGCCTTTCCCACAGCACAGATACGCAGTATTTT.

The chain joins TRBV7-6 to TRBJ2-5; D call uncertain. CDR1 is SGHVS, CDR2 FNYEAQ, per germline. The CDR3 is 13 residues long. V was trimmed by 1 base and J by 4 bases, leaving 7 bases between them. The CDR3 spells CASSLDGPETQYF. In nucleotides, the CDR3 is TGTGCCAGCAGCTTAGACGGTCCAGAGACCCAGTACTTC.

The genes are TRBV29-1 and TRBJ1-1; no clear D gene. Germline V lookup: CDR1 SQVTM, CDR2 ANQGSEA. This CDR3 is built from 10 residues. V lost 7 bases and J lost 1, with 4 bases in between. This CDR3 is CSAGNTEAFF. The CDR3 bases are TGCAGCGCCGGGAACACTGAAGCTTTCTTT.